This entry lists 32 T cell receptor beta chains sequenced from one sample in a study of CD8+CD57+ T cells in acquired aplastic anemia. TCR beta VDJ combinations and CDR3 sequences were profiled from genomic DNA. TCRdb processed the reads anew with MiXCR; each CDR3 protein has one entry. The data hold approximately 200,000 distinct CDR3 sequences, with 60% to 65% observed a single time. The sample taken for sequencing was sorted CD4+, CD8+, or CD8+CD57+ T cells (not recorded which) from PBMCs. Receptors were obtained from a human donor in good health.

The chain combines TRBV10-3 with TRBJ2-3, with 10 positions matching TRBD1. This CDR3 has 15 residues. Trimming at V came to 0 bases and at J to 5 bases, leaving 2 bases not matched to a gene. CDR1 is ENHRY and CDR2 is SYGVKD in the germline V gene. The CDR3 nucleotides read TGTGCCATCAGTGAGTCAGGGACAGGGGTAGATACGCAGTATTTT. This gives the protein CAISESGTGVDTQYF.

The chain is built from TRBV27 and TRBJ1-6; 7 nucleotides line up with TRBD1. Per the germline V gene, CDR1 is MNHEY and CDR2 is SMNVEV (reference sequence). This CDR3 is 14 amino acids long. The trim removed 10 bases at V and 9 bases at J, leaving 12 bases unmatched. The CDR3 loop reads CATQIVGGLSPLHF. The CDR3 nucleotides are TGTGCCACCCAGATCGTAGGGGGCCTTTCACCCCTCCACTTT.

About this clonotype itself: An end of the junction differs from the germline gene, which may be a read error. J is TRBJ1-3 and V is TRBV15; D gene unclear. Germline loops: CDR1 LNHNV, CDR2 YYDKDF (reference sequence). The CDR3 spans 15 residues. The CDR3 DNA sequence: TGCGCCACCAGCAGTAGTGGCAGCTCTGGAAACACCATATATTTT. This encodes CATSSSGSSGNTIYF.

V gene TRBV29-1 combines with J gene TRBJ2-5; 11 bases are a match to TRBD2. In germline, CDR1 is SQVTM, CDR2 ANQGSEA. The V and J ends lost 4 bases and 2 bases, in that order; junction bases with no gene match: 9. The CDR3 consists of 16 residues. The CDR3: CSVVAGGPRGQETQYF. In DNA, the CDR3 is TGCAGCGTTGTAGCGGGAGGGCCAAGGGGGCAAGAGACCCAGTACTTC.

CDR3 residues: CASSAPMLSYNEQFF. CDR3 DNA sequence: TGTGCCAGTAGTGCCCCAATGCTCTCCTACAATGAGCAGTTCTTC. This chain connects TRBV7-3 to TRBJ2-1, with D unresolved. The V gene lost 9 bases and the J gene lost 0 bases, with 15 bases spanning the gap. Per the germline V gene, CDR1 is SGHTA and CDR2 is FQGTGA. CDR3 length: 15 residues. Full variable domain (remainder filled in from reference TRBV7-3 and TRBJ2-1): GAGVSQTPSNKVTEKGKYVELRCDPISGHTALYWYRQSLGQGPEFLIYFQGTGAADDSGLPNDRFFAVRPEGSVSTLKIQRTERGDSAVYLCASSAPMLSYNEQFFGPGTRLTVL.

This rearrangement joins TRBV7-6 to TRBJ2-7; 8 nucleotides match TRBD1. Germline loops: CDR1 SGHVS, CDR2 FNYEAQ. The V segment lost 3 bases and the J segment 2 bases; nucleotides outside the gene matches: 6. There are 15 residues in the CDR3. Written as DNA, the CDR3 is TGTGCCAGCAGCTTCGAAGGGACAGGAGCCTACGAGCAGTACTTC. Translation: CASSFEGTGAYEQYF.

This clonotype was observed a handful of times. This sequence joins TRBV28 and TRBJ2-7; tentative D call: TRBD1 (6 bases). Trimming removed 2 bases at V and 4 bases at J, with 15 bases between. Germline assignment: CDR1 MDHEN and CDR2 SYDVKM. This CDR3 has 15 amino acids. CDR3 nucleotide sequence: TGTGCCAGCAGTTTAAAGTTCCGGGGACATTACGAGCAGTACTTC. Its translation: CASSLKFRGHYEQYF. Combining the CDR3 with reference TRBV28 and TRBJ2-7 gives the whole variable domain DVKVTQSSRYLVKRTGEKVFLECVQDMDHENMFWYRQDPGLGLRLIYFSYDVKMKEKGDIPEGYSVSREKKERFSLILESASTNQTSMYLCASSLKFRGHYEQYFGPGTRLTVT.

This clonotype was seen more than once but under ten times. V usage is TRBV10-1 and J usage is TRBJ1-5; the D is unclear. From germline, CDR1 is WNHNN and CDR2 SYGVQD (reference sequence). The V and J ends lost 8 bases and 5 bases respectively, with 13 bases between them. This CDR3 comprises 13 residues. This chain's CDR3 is CASRSQRDQPQHF. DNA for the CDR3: TGCGCCAGCCGGAGCCAGAGGGATCAGCCCCAGCATTTT.

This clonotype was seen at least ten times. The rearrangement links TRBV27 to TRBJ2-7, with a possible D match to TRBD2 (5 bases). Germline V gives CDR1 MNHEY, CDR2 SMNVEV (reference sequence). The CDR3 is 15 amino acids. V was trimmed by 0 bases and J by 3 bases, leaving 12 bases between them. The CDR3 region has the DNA TGTGCCAGCAGTTTATCGTATGGACTCATCTACGAGCAGTACTTC. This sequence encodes CASSLSYGLIYEQYF.

The CDR3 here is CATSRGGGTNSGANVLTF. CDR3 sequence (DNA): TGTGCCACCAGCAGAGGAGGGGGAACAAACTCTGGGGCCAACGTCCTGACTTTC. The chain recombines TRBV15 with TRBJ2-6, with D maybe TRBD1 (6 bases). The germline gives CDR1 LNHNV, CDR2 YYDKDF (reference sequence). The CDR3 loop spans 18 amino acids. V was clipped by 1 base and J by 0 bases, with 13 bases between them.

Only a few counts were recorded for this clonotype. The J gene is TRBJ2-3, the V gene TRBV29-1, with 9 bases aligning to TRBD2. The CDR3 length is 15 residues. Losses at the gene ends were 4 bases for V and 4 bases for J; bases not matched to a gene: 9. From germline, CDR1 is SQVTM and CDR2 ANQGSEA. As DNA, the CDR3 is TGCAGCGTTGGATCCGGGACTAGCTTTGCAGATACGCAGTATTTT. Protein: CSVGSGTSFADTQYF.

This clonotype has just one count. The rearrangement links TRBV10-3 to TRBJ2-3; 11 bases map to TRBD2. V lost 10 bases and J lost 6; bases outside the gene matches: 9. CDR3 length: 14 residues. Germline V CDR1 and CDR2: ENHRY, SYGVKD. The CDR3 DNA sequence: TGTGCCAGCCACTCCGGACTAGCGGGTGATACGCAGTATTTT. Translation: CASHSGLAGDTQYF.

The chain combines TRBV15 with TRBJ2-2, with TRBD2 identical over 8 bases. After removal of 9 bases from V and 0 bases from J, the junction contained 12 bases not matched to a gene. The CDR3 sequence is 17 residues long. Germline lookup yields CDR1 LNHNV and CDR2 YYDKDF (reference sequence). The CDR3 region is CATKALSGTSNTGELFF. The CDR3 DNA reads TGTGCCACAAAGGCTCTTAGCGGGACCTCGAACACCGGGGAGCTGTTTTTT.

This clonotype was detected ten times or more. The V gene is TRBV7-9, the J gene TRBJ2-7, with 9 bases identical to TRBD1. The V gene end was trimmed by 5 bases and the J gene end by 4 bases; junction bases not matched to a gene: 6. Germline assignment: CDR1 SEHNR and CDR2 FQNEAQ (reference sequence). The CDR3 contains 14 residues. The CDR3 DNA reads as TGTGCCAGCAGCCAGGGACAGGGTTTTTACGAGCAGTACTTC. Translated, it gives CASSQGQGFYEQYF.

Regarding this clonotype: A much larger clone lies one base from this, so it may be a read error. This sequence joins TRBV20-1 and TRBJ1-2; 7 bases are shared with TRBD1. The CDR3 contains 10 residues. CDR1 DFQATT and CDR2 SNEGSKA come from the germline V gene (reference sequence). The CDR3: CSARPETGLF. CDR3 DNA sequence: TGCAGTGCTAGACCTGAGACAGGGCTTTTC.

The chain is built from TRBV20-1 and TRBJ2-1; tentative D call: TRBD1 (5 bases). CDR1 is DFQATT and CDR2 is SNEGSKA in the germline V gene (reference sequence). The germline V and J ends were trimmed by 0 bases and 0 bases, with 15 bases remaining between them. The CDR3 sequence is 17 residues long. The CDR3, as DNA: TGCAGTGCTAGAGAGATTCGACAGAGCCACTCCTACAATGAGCAGTTCTTC. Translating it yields CSAREIRQSHSYNEQFF.

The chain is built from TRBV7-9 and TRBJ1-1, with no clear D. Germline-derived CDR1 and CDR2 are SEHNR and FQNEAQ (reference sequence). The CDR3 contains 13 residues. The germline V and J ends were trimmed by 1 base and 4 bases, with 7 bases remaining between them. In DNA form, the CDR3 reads TGTGCCAGCAGCTTAGAGGTTACCACTGAAGCTTTCTTT. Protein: CASSLEVTTEAFF.

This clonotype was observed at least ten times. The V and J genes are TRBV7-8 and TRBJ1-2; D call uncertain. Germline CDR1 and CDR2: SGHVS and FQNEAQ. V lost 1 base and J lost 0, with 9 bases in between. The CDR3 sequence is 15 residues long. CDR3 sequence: CASSLDRLTNYGYTF. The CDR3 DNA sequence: TGTGCCAGCAGCTTAGATCGGCTAACTAACTATGGCTACACCTTC.

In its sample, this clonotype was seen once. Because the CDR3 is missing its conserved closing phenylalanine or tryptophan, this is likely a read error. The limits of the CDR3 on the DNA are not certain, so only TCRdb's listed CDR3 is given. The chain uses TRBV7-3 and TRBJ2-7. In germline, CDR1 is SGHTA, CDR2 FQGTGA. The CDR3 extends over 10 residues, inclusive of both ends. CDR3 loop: CASSSLDFSL.

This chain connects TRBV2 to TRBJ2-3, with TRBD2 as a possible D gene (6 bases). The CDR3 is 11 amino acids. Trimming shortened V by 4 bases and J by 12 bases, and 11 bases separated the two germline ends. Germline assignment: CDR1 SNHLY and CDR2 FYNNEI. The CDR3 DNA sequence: TGTGCCAGCAGTGTCGGGGGATCACAGTATTTT. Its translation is CASSVGGSQYF.

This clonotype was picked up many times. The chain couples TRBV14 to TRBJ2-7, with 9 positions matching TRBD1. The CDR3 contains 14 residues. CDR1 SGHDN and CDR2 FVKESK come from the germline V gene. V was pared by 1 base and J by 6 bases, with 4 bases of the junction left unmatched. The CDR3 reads CASSQVDRGVEQYF. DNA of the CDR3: TGTGCCAGCAGCCAAGTCGACAGGGGGGTCGAGCAGTACTTC.

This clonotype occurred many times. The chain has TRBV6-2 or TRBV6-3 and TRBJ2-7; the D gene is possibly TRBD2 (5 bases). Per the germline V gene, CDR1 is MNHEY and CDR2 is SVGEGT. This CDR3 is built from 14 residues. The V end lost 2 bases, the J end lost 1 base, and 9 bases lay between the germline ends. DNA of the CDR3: TGTGCCAGCAGTTACCGGGGAGCTTCCTACGAGCAGTACTTC. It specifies CASSYRGASYEQYF.

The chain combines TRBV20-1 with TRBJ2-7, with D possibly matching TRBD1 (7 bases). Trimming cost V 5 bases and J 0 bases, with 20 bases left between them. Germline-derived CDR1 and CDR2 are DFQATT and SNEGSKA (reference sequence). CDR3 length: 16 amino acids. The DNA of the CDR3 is TGCAGTGCTGGGTTCGGGCGGGACAGTTACTCCTACGAGCAGTACTTC. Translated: CSAGFGRDSYSYEQYF.

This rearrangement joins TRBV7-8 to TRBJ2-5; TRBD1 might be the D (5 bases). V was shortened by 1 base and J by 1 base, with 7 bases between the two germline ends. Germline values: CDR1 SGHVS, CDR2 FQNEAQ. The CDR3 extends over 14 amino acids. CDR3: CASSLGRAQETQYF. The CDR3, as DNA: TGTGCCAGCAGCTTAGGCAGGGCCCAAGAGACCCAGTACTTC. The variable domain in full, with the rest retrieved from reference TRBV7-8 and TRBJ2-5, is GAGVSQSPRYKVAKRGQDVALRCDPISGHVSLFWYQQALGQGPEFLTYFQNEAQLDKSGLPSDRFFAERPEGSVSTLKIQRTQQEDSAVYLCASSLGRAQETQYFGPGTRLLVL.

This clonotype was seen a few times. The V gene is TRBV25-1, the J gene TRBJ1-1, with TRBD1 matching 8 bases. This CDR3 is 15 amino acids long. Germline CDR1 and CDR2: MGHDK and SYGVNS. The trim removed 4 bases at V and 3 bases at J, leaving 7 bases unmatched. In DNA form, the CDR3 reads TGTGCCAGCAGTGTACAGGGGGGAGGAGACACTGAAGCTTTCTTT. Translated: CASSVQGGGDTEAFF.

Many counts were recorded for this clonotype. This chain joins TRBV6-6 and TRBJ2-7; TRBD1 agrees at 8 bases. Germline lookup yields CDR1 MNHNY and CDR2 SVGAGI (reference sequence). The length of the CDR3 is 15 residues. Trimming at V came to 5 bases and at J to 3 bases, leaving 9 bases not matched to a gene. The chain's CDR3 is CASSEAGTGIYEQYF. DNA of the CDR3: TGTGCCAGCAGTGAGGCCGGGACAGGAATCTACGAGCAGTACTTC.

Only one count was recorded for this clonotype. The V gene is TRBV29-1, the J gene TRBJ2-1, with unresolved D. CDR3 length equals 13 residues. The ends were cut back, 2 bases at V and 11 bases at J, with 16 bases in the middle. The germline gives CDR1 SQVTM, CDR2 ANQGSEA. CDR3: CSVERLAEHKQFF. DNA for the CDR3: TGCAGCGTTGAAAGACTGGCGGAGCATAAGCAGTTCTTC.

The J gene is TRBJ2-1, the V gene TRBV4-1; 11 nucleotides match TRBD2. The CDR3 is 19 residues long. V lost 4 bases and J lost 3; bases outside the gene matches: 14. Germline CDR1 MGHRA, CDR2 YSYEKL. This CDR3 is CASSLNPGTSGHLYNEQFF. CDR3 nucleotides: TGCGCCAGCAGCCTGAATCCCGGGACTAGCGGCCATCTCTACAATGAGCAGTTCTTC.

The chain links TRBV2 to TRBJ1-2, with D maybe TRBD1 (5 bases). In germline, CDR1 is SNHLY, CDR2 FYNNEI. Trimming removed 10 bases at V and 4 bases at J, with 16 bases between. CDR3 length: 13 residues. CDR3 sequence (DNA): TGTGCCACTCAGGGCCTAATTAGCTATGGCTACACCTTC. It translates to CATQGLISYGYTF.

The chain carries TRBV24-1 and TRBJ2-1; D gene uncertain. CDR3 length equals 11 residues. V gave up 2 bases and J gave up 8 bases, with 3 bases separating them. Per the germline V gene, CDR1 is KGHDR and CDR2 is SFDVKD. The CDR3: CATSDWDEQFF. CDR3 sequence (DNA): TGTGCCACCAGTGATTGGGATGAGCAGTTCTTC.

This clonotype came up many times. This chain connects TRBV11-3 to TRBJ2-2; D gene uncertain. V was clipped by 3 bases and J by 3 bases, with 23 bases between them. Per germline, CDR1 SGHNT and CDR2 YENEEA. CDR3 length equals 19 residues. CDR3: CASSLRRELVGGDTGELFF. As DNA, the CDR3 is TGTGCCAGCAGCTTGCGTAGGGAATTAGTCGGTGGGGACACCGGGGAGCTGTTTTTT. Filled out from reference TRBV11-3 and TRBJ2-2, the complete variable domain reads EAGVVQSPRYKIIEKKQPVAFWCNPISGHNTLYWYLQNLGQGPELLIRYENEEAVDDSQLPKDRFSAERLKGVDSTLKIQPAELGDSAVYLCASSLRRELVGGDTGELFFGEGSRLTVL.

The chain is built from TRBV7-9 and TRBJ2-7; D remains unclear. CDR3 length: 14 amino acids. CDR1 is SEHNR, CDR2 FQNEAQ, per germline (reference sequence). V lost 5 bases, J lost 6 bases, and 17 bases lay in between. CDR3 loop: CASSQWASESEQYF. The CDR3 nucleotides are TGTGCCAGCAGCCAGTGGGCCTCGGAGTCCGAGCAGTACTTC.